What follows are 11 T cell receptor beta chains derived from one specimen sequenced in a study of blood T cell repertoires in COVID-19 (dated by TCRdb to 2018 to 2020). Receptor libraries were prepared by the immunoSEQ multiplex PCR assay. TCRdb carries this immuneACCESS record with in-frame sequences only. Its versions omit some clonotypes, under half of them owing to an unresolved V gene in the studies checked, with the rest unexplained. A total of about 26,000 clones appear in this sample, around 90% of them only once. Roughly 12% of the sample lies in the top ten. The sequencing input was peripheral blood. These receptor sequences come from a man aged 65-85 years with acute or convalescent COVID-19.

The V gene is TRBV15, the J gene TRBJ2-4; D may be TRBD1 (6 bases). CDR1 is LNHNV and CDR2 is YYDKDF in the germline V gene (reference sequence). This CDR3 has 17 residues. Trimming pared 6 bases from V and 3 bases from J, leaving 21 bases between. CDR3 in amino acids: CATRDLGHQSGKNIQYF. The CDR3 nucleotides read TGTGCCACCAGGGATTTGGGACACCAATCGGGCAAAAACATTCAGTACTTC. Combining the CDR3 with reference TRBV15 and TRBJ2-4 gives the whole variable domain DAMVIQNPRYQVTQFGKPVTLSCSQTLNHNVMYWYQQKSSQAPKLLFHYYDKDFNNEADTPDNFQSRRPNTSFCFLDIRSPGLGDTAMYLCATRDLGHQSGKNIQYFGAGTRLSVL.

This clone was recorded only once. The chain combines TRBV9 with TRBJ2-1; D uncertain. With 2 bases removed from V and 0 bases from J, the gap between germline ends came to 9 bases. The CDR3 is 15 residues long. In germline, CDR1 is SGDLS, CDR2 YYNGEE. DNA of the CDR3: TGTGCCAGCAGCGTCCACAGTGACTCCTACAATGAGCAGTTCTTC. It yields the protein CASSVHSDSYNEQFF.

This clone was seen more than once but under ten times. The rearrangement links TRBV5-5 to TRBJ1-4; 7 positions agree with TRBD1. CDR1 SGHKS and CDR2 YYEKEE come from the germline V gene (reference sequence). The CDR3 has 13 amino acids. With V trimmed by 4 bases and J by 4 bases, 1 base remained unmatched. The CDR3 loop is CASSGDSNEKLFF. CDR3 sequence (DNA): TGTGCCAGCAGCGGGGACAGTAATGAAAAACTGTTTTTT.

The gene calls are TRBV28 and TRBJ2-1, with TRBD2 matching over 10 bases. Losses at the gene ends were 4 bases for V and 4 bases for J; bases not matched to a gene: 10. Germline CDR1 reads MDHEN; CDR2 reads SYDVKM. The CDR3 runs to 17 residues. CDR3 in amino acids: CASSSPDWTSGYNEQFF. The CDR3 nucleotides read TGTGCCAGCAGTTCACCCGATTGGACTAGCGGATACAATGAGCAGTTCTTC. Full variable domain (missing parts from reference TRBV28 and TRBJ2-1): DVKVTQSSRYLVKRTGEKVFLECVQDMDHENMFWYRQDPGLGLRLIYFSYDVKMKEKGDIPEGYSVSREKKERFSLILESASTNQTSMYLCASSSPDWTSGYNEQFFGPGTRLTVL.

The gene calls are TRBV7-3 and TRBJ1-5, with 9 positions matching TRBD1. The CDR3 contains 14 residues. Germline lookup yields CDR1 SGHTA and CDR2 FQGTGA. V gave up 5 bases and J gave up 6 bases; unmatched junction bases: 5. The CDR3: CASSPTGGPQPQHF. The CDR3 DNA sequence: TGTGCCAGCAGCCCGACAGGGGGGCCTCAGCCCCAGCATTTT.

This chain links TRBV5-1 with TRBJ1-1; TRBD1 matches at 9 bases. Germline loops: CDR1 SGHRS, CDR2 YFSETQ. After removal of 6 bases from V and 5 bases from J, the junction contained 8 bases not matched to a gene. The CDR3 has 14 amino acids. The CDR3: CASTMDRGQTEAFF. In DNA form, the CDR3 reads TGCGCCAGCACCATGGACAGGGGCCAGACTGAAGCTTTCTTT.

CDR3 coding DNA: TGTGCCAGCAGCGCCAGGACAGGGTTAGAGACCCAGTACTTC. Protein: CASSARTGLETQYF. This chain links TRBV5-4 with TRBJ2-5, with 8 bases that match TRBD1. The CDR3 has 14 amino acids. The germline gives CDR1 SGHNT, CDR2 YYREEE (reference sequence). V dropped 4 bases and J dropped 4; count of bases not matched to a gene: 6.

The chain uses TRBV2 and TRBJ2-7; 7 positions agree with TRBD1. This CDR3 contains 13 residues. Unmatched junction bases numbered 8, after V lost 6 bases and J lost 6 bases. Germline loops: CDR1 SNHLY, CDR2 FYNNEI. The CDR3 loop reads CASRRDRDPEQYF. DNA of the CDR3: TGTGCCAGCAGACGAGACAGGGATCCCGAGCAGTACTTC.

The chain combines TRBV4-3 with TRBJ1-4; TRBD1 is a possible D gene (5 bases). The germline V gene encodes CDR1 LGHNA and CDR2 YSLEER. The CDR3 extends over 17 amino acids. V dropped 5 bases and J dropped 2 bases, with 18 bases sitting between them. This CDR3 is CASSRGGGIVTNEKLFF. The CDR3 bases are TGCGCCAGCAGCAGGGGTGGGGGGATTGTCACTAATGAAAAACTGTTTTTT.

The V call is TRBV27, the J call TRBJ1-1; D possibly corresponds to TRBD1 (6 bases). CDR1 is MNHEY, CDR2 SMNVEV, per germline (reference sequence). Deletions cut 5 bases from V and 1 base from J, with 14 bases between. The CDR3 length is 15 residues. The CDR3 spells CASSQWDIPNTEAFF. In nucleotides, the CDR3 is TGTGCCAGCAGTCAGTGGGACATACCGAACACTGAAGCTTTCTTT.

V and J are TRBV5-5 and TRBJ1-4; perhaps TRBD1 as D (6 bases). Germline CDR1 SGHKS, CDR2 YYEKEE (reference sequence). V was clipped by 1 base and J by 4 bases, with 14 bases between them. The CDR3 spans 16 residues. The CDR3 region is CASSLWAGTSNEKLFF. CDR3 DNA sequence: TGTGCCAGCAGCTTGTGGGCCGGGACAAGTAATGAAAAACTGTTTTTT.